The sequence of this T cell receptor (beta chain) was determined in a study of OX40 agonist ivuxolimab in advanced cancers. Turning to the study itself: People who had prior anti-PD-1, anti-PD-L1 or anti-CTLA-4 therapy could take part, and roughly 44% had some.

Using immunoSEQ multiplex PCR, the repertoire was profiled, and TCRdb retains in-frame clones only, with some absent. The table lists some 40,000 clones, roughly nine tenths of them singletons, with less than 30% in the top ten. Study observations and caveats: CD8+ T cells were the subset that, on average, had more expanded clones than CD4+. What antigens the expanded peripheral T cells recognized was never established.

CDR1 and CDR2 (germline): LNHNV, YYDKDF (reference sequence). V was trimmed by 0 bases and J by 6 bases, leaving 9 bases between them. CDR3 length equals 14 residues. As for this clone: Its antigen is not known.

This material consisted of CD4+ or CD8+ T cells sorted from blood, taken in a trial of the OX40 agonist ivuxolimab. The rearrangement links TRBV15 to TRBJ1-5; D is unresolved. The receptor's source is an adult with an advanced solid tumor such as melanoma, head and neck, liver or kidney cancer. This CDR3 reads CATSREQQVQPQHF. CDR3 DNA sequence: TGTGCCACCAGCAGAGAACAGCAGGTTCAGCCCCAGCATTTT.